This T cell receptor beta chain came from a study of cytotoxic CD8 clonotypes in ibrutinib-treated CLL. Background on the study: For this cohort, patients were roughly eleven relapsed/refractory and some 15 treatment-naive, while 17 were IGHV unmutated. Sequencing produced an average of roughly 230,000 productive templates and approximately 90,000 productive rearrangements per sample. Study results and limitations: Public clonotypes were seen rarely and were contracted or stable on treatment.

As to this clone: The antigen is undetermined.

Generated by immunoSEQ multiplex PCR, the TCRdb table keeps only in-frame clones and is missing some. The data show 200,000 to 250,000 clones, 79% seen once. The CDR3 covers 15 residues. Germline values: CDR1 LNHNV, CDR2 YYDKDF (reference sequence). V was trimmed by 8 bases and J by 0 bases, leaving 11 bases between them. The rearrangement uses TRBV15 and TRBJ2-6; no firm D call. Sequences were derived from PBMCs, sampled after 12 months of ibrutinib treatment. The sequence was obtained from a human donor with chronic lymphocytic leukemia. The CDR3 nucleotides read TGTGCCACCCAACTCCGAAGCTCTGGGGCCAACGTCCTGACTTTC. It yields the protein CATQLRSSGANVLTF.